Sequencing of this TCR beta chain was carried out in a study of regulatory T cells in long-lasting Graves disease. The authors built TCR beta libraries using iRepertoire HTBI primers and Arm-PCR of CDR3 regions. One entry per CDR3 protein, called by TCRdb with MiXCR from the multiplex PCR reads. Among about 380,000 distinct CDR3 sequences listed, about 14% were seen once. Time point denoted: newly diagnosed GD, antithyroid drugs for less than 3 months. There was RNA extracted from PBMCs, and the TCR library was made from it. An endocrinology unit in Xi'an, China, supplied the patients. The study's findings and limits: Persistent disease was characterized by preferential usage of TRBV28, TRBJ1-2 and TRBJ2-5. Shared public clonotypes totalled around 2,900 in persistent patients, compared with around 880 in new patients.

J gave up 3 bases and V 2 bases, and 5 bases lay outside the gene matches. The CDR3 totals 16 residues. Looked up from germline, CDR1 is SGHTA and CDR2 is FQGTGA. This clonotype was counted ten times or more. Antigen: not known. The chain is built from TRBV7-3 and TRBJ2-1; 9 positions match TRBD2. Sequenced here: peripheral blood mononuclear cells (PBMCs), sampled at new diagnosis, from a patient treated with antithyroid drugs. This receptor was obtained from a female donor with Graves disease. The CDR3 coding sequence is TGTGCCAGCAGCTTAGGGGCGGGGGGGCTCTACAATGAGCAGTTCTTC. As protein: CASSLGAGGLYNEQFF.